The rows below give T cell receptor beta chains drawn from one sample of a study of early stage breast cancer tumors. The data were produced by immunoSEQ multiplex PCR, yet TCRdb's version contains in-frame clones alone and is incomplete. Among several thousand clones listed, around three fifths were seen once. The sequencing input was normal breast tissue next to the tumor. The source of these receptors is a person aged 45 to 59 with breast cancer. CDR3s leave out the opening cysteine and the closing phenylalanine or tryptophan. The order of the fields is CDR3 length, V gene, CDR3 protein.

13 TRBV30 AWSQKGVTNQPQH
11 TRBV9 ASSPRLHTEAF
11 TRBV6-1 ASDWTARREQF
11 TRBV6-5 ASKGSSGTEAF
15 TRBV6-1 ASSERGGGSGANVLT
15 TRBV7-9 ASSPSNRPLSGNTIY
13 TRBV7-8 ASSLAGGAGNTIY
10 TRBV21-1 ASNKWEETQY
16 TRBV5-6 ASSLYGQNIRMRGGYT
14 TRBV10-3 AISESGGGSYNEQF
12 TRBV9 ASSVVGYQETQY
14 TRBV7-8 ASSLIGLAGQNEQF
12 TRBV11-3 ASSQGLADDEQF
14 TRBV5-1 ASSLTSGVYQETQY
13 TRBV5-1 ASSHLKGADYEQY
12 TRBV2 ASSPLANTDTQY
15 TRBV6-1 ASSEARQVKWNEKLF
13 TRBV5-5 ASSPGQGWIDTQY
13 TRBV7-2 ASSLAAGYTYEQY
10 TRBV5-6 ASSLAAGEQF
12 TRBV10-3 AISGQGPQETQY
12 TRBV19 ASSKGQGAYGYT
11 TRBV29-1 SGGEQGAFEQF
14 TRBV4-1 ASSQDLGVSGNTIY
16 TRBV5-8 ASSLGWGTGGSNQPQH
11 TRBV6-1 ASRAAGGDEQF
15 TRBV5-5 ASSPAGTSGTYNEQF
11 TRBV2 ASNLELSYEQY
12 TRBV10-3 AIRRQRVNTEAF
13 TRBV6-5 ASSRRRDGSGELF
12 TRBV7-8 ASSFGQLNTEAF
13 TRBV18 ASSPTDRGSGELF
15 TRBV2 ASSEAGLAGDPYEQY
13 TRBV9 ASSNRDQVSNEQF
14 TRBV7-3 ASSWRTSGAQETQY
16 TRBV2 ASRRDRVLGGSSYEQY
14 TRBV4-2 ASSQNGLTSTDTQY
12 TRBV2 ASSADRYSYEQY
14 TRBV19 ASSAIGRLATGELF
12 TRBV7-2 ASSLNSLNTEAF
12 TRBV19 ASSSFGGLYEQY
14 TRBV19 ASLSSNWGLNYGYT
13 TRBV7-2 ASSTTSGSYNEQF